A single T cell receptor beta chain is shown here with its context. This clonotype came up many times. Its antigen is still unknown. Nothing much larger sits one base from this clone, and base qualities are not available. The method was 5' RACE. TCRdb records Illumina HiSeq 2000 as the sequencer. Template switching introduced a universal primer binding site; the final cDNA contained a unique molecular identifier, enabling accurate counting of TCR cDNA molecules. First-strand cDNA for TCR alpha and beta chains was synthesized from specific primers in the conserved constant-segment region. Each cDNA library was double barcoded, with a SMART-Mk sample barcode plus Illumina barcodes, to control for contamination. TruSeq adapter sequences along with Illumina sample barcodes were introduced in two successive PCR steps. TCR alpha and beta cDNA libraries were sequenced on the Illumina HiSeq platform with custom primers. The study's processing was this. MiGEC processed the raw reads to extract unique molecular identifiers, while MiXCR was used to determine the CDR3 positions. For each individual, recombination models were inferred using an EM algorithm with the repgenHMM and IGoR tools. Shared clonotypes were analyzed with the tcR package in R, and sharing was normalized by the product of cloneset sizes. Out-of-frame nonproductive sequences were analyzed to study raw recombination free of thymic and clonal selection effects. The raw public data were reprocessed by TCRdb itself: fastp quality trimming at Q25, MiXCR clonotype calling, in-frame beta chains only. Each CDR3 protein gets just one entry, which takes the most common genes and DNA from the rows behind it. TCRdb assigned the V and J calls; the authors' analysis was not used. Present in this sample are some 690,000 distinct CDR3 sequences, 20% to 25% of which were seen just once. In total, the top ten clones hold around 4.4% of the sample.

The sample originates from a study of identical twins listed by TCRdb under 2016. As for the study more broadly: To test whether fetal clonotypes persist, this study deep-sequenced TCR alpha and beta repertoires from monozygotic twins, from unrelated adults of various ages, and from cord blood. To rule out contamination, the twin experiments were replicated at different times with different library preparation protocols. Study-level results and caveats: Because the same donors could not be followed over many years, the conclusions relied on cross-sectional statistical analysis. In beta out-of-frame sequences, excess twin sharing was weaker, because having fewer shared sequences lowered the signal-to-noise ratio. Compared with coincidental sharing between unrelated individuals, out-of-frame TCR alpha sequences shared between twins showed an excess of sequences with low generation probability. Fewer insertions were carried by abundant cord blood beta clonotypes, a similar but weaker trend appeared in young adult naive repertoires, and no such trend appeared in memory repertoires. Invariant T cells such as MAIT and iNKT could partly confound zero-insertion analyses, though diverse VJ usage argued against this for most clonotypes. In monozygotic twins, out-of-frame TCR alpha sharing was systematically underestimated by recombination models, although the models agreed with sharing between unrelated individuals.

All donors were healthy Caucasians. Three pairs of female monozygotic twins, all aged roughly 18 to 30 years, made up the twin cohort. RNA for TCR libraries was isolated from peripheral blood mononuclear cells. Trimming removed 1 base from V and 4 bases from J, leaving 7 bases between the germline ends. Including cysteine and phenylalanine, the CDR3 has 14 amino acids. The entry retains the CDR3 DNA only, 42 bases that are in frame from base 1. This same sample was also taken into another study, of T cells expressing NK-cell markers. The second study also describes: In sorted CD3+CD56+NKG2C+, CD3+CD56+NKG2C- and CD3+CD56-NKG2C+ T-cell subsets from several donors, TCR beta-chain repertoires were profiled. Among the eight sequenced donors, only one was HCMV-seronegative, while the other seven were HCMV-seropositive. To restrict sorting to alphabetaTCR-expressing T cells, an anti-gammadeltaTCR antibody was added in several experiments. In a handful of donors, the dominant CD3+CD56+NKG2C+ clonotypes ranked among the top 10 CD8+ clonotypes, making up roughly 1.0-8% of CD8+ T cells. Those dominant clonotypes were again the most abundant among CD3+CD56-NKG2C+ cells in a few donors, at about 28.3-60.1%. Whether the expanded NKG2C-expressing T cell clones were specific for HCMV antigens was left unclear. The eight sequenced donors were randomly selected healthy volunteers, three men and five women. HCMV serostatus was determined by detecting HCMV-specific IgG in serum with a commercial ELISA kit. For several donors, bulk peripheral blood T-cell repertoires were also sequenced from unsorted PBMC. MIGEC was used to demultiplex reads and group the reads by UMI, and MiTCR was used to assemble and quantify clonotypes. To remove erroneous sequences, TCR cDNA sequences were retained only when supported by two or more reads. The tcR package was used for downstream repertoire analysis, and clonotypes were matched between fractions using CDR3 nucleotide sequence together with V segment. VDJmatch was used to annotate antigen specificity against VDJdb, with one amino acid substitution allowed in CDR3.

This receptor chain uses TRBV12-3 or TRBV12-4 and TRBJ2-2; the D gene cannot be named for sure. The clonotype originates from a woman under 30 in good health. The sequencing sample was made of PBMCs. The sequence in DNA is TGTGCCAGCAGTTTAGATCAGATCACCGGGGAGCTGTTTTTT. It translates to CASSLDQITGELFF.